Below, 7 T cell receptor beta chains from the same sample are listed, as sequenced in a study of cytomegalovirus exposure and HLA in healthy donors. PCR was performed using 60 Vbeta and 13 Jbeta primers. Profiled with immunoSEQ multiplex PCR; TCRdb holds only in-frame clones, not every one. The table includes around 250,000 clones, approximately 80% detected once. Specimen: PBMCs. The receptors shown here come from a woman aged 55 to 70 in good health and CMV-seropositive.

The chain is built from TRBV25-1 and TRBJ2-3; TRBD2 is a possible D gene (6 bases). The V end lost 5 bases, the J end lost 3 bases, and 18 bases lay between the germline ends. This CDR3 is 16 amino acids long. Germline V gives CDR1 MGHDK, CDR2 SYGVNS. The CDR3 DNA is TGTGCCAGCAGTCTTAGCGGAAGGGGTAGGACAGATACGCAGTATTTT. Its protein product is CASSLSGRGRTDTQYF.

A remark on this clone: The sample contains more than one DNA sequence encoding this CDR3. This rearrangement joins TRBV29-1 to TRBJ2-7, with 8 bases matching TRBD2. CDR1 SQVTM and CDR2 ANQGSEA come from the germline V gene. V shed 4 bases and J 0 bases; nucleotides not matched to a gene: 2. This CDR3 is built from 13 residues. CDR3 DNA: TGCAGCGTTGTGGGACTAGGCTCCTACGAGCAGTACTTC. Protein: CSVVGLGSYEQYF.

The chain joins TRBV2 to TRBJ2-7; D is perhaps TRBD2 (5 bases). The germline CDR1 and CDR2 sequences are SNHLY and FYNNEI. V dropped 6 bases and J dropped 4 bases, with 10 bases sitting between them. The CDR3 is 12 residues long. CDR3 sequence reads: CASRDFGYEQYF. In nucleotides, the CDR3 is TGTGCCAGCAGGGACTTCGGTTACGAGCAGTACTTC.

This clone was detected once. The CDR3 sequence: CASGGQGFYNEQFF. The DNA of the CDR3 is TGTGCCAGCGGGGGACAGGGGTTTTACAATGAGCAGTTCTTC. V and J are TRBV9 and TRBJ2-1, with 10 bases that match TRBD1. Unmatched junction bases numbered 5, after V lost 7 bases and J lost 4 bases. The length of the CDR3 is 14 residues. Germline-derived CDR1 and CDR2 are SGDLS and YYNGEE.

The chain combines TRBV27 with TRBJ2-7; the match to TRBD1 covers 7 bases. There are 14 residues in the CDR3. After removal of 4 bases from V and 3 bases from J, the junction contained 6 bases not matched to a gene. Per the germline V gene, CDR1 is MNHEY and CDR2 is SMNVEV (reference sequence). Written as DNA, the CDR3 is TGTGCCAGCAGTTCGGACAGGAATAGCTACGAGCAGTACTTC. This codes for CASSSDRNSYEQYF.

In this sample, this clone turned up a few times. The CDR3 loop reads CASSELAGQYEQYF. CDR3 coding DNA: TGTGCCAGCAGCGAACTAGCGGGGCAGTACGAGCAGTACTTC. The V and J genes are TRBV27 and TRBJ2-7; TRBD2 aligns across 10 bases. Germline CDR1 and CDR2: MNHEY and SMNVEV (reference sequence). Unmatched junction bases numbered 6, after V lost 6 bases and J lost 4 bases. The CDR3 is 14 residues long.

The rearrangement joins TRBV5-1 to TRBJ2-2; D is possibly TRBD2 (5 bases). Germline V CDR1 and CDR2: SGHRS, YFSETQ. CDR3 length: 15 amino acids. V shed 2 bases and J shed 3 bases, with 11 bases lying between them. CDR3 amino acids: CASSLEGRYTGELFF. The CDR3 coding sequence is TGCGCCAGCAGCTTAGAGGGCCGTTACACCGGGGAGCTGTTTTTT.